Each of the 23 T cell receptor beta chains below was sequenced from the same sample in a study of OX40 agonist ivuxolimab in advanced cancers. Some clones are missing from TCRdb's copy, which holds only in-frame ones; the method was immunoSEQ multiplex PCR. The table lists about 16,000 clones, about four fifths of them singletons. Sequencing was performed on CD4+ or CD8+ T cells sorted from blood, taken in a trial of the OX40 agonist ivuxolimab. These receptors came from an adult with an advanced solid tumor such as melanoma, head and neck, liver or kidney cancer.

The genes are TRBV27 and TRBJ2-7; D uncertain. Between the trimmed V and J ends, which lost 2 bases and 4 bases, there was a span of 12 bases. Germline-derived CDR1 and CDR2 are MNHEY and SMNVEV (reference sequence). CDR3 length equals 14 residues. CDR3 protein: CASSLAANLYEQYF. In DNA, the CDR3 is TGTGCCAGCAGTTTAGCGGCTAATCTATACGAGCAGTACTTC.

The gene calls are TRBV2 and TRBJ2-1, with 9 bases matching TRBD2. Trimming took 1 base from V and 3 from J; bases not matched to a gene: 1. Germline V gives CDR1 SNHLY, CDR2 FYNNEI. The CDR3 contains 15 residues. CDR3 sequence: CASSEGSGGYNEQFF. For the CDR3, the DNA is TGTGCCAGCAGTGAAGGTAGCGGGGGCTACAATGAGCAGTTCTTC.

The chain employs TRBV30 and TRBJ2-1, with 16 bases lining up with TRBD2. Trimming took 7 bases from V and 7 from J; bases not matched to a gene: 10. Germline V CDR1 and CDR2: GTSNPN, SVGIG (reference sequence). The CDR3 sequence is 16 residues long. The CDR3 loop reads CAYRGTSGRAINEQFF. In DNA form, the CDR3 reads TGTGCCTACAGGGGGACTAGCGGGAGGGCCATAAATGAGCAGTTCTTC.

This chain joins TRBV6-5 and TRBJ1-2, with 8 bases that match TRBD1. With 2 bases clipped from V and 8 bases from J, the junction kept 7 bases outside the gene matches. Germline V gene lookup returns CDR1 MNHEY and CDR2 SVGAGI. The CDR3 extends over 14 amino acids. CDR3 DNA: TGTGCCAGCAGTTACGCGAGGACAGGGCTCGGCTACACCTTC. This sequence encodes CASSYARTGLGYTF.

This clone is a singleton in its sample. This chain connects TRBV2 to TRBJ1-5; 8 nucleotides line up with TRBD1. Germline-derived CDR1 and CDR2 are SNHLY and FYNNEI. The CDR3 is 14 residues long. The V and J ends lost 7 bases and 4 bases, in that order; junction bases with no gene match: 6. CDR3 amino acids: CASKPTGANQPQHF. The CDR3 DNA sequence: TGTGCCAGCAAACCGACAGGGGCAAATCAGCCCCAGCATTTT.

The CDR3 is CASSLLAGGDYEQYF. The CDR3 DNA is TGTGCCAGCAGCTTACTGGCGGGAGGAGACTACGAGCAGTACTTC. The chain has TRBV5-5 and TRBJ2-7, with TRBD2 matching 8 bases. Germline trimming cut 2 bases from V and 3 bases from J; bases unmatched to any gene: 7. This CDR3 has 15 residues. In germline, CDR1 is SGHKS, CDR2 YYEKEE (reference sequence).

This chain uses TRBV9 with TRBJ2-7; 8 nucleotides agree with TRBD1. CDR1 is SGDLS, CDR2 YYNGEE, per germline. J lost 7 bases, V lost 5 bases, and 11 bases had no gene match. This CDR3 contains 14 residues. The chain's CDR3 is CASRRHIRQGEQYF. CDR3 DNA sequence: TGTGCCAGCAGGAGACACATCCGACAGGGGGAGCAGTACTTC.

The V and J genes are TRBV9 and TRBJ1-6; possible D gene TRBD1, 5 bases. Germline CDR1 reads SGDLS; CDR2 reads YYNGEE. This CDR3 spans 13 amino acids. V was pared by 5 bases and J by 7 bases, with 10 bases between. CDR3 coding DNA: TGTGCCAGCAGTCCATGGGGGAATTCACCCCTCCACTTT. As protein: CASSPWGNSPLHF. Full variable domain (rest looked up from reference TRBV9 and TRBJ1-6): DSGVTQTPKHLITATGQRVTLRCSPRSGDLSVYWYQQSLDQGLQFLIQYYNGEERAKGNILERFSAQQFPDLHSELNLSSLELGDSALYFCASSPWGNSPLHFGNGTRLTVT.

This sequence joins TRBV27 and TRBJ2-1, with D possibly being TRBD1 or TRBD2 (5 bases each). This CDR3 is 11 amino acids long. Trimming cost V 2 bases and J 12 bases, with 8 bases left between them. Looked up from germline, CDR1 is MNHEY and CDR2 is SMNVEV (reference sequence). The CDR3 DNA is TGTGCCAGCAGTTTAGGTGGGGGGCAGTTCTTC. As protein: CASSLGGGQFF.

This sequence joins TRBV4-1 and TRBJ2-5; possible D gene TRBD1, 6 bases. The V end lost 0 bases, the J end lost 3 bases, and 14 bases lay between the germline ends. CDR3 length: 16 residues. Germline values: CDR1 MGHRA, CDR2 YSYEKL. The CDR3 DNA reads TGCGCCAGCAGCCAAGAAGCCGGGACATTAAAAGAGACCCAGTACTTC. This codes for CASSQEAGTLKETQYF.

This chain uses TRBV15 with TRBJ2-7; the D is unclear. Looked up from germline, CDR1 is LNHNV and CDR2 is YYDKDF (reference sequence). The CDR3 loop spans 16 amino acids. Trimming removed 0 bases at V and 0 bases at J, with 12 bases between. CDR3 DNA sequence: TGTGCCACCAGCAGAGAAGCAGGTCCTAGCTCCTACGAGCAGTACTTC. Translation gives CATSREAGPSSYEQYF.

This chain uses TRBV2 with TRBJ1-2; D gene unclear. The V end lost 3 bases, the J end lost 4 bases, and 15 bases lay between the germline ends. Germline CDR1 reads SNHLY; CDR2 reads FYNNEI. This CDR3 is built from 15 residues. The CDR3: CASSDQALASYGYTF. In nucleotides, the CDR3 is TGTGCCAGCAGTGACCAGGCCCTGGCGAGCTATGGCTACACCTTC.

Here the CDR3 reads CATSRVGPQPQHF. The CDR3 bases are TGTGCCACCAGCAGAGTAGGACCTCAGCCCCAGCATTTT. The V and J genes are TRBV15 and TRBJ1-5; the D is unclear. Trimming cost V 1 base and J 6 bases, with 7 bases left between them. This CDR3 is built from 13 residues. Germline V gene sequence: CDR1 LNHNV, CDR2 YYDKDF (reference sequence).

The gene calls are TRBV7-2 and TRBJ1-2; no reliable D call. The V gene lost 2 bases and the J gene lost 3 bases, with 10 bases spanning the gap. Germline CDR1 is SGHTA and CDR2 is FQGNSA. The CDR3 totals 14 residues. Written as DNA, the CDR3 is TGTGCCAGCAGCTTATTGGCGATGGACTATGGCTACACCTTC. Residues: CASSLLAMDYGYTF.

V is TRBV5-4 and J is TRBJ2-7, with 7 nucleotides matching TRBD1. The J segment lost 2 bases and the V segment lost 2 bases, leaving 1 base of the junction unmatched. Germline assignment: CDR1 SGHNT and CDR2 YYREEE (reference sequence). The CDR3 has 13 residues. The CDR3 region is CASSFQGAYEQYF. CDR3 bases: TGTGCCAGCAGCTTCCAGGGGGCCTACGAGCAGTACTTC.

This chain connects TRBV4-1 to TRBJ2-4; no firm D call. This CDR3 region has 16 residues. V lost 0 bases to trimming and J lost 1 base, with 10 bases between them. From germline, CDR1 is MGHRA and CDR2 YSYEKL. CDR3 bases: TGCGCCAGCAGCCAAGAATTCGCCGGGGCCAAAAACATTCAGTACTTC. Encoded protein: CASSQEFAGAKNIQYF.

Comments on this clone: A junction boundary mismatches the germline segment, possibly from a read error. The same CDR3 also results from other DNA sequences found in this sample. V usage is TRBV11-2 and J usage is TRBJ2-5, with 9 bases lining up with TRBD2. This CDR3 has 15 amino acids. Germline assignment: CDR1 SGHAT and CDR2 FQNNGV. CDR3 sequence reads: CASSLGLAGQETQYF. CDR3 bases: TGTGCCAGCAGCTTAGGTCTAGCGGGACAAGAGACTCAGTACTTC.

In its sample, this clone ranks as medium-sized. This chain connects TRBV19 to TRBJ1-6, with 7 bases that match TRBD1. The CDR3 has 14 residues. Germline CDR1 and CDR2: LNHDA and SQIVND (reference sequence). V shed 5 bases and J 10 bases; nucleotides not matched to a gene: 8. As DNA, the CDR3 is TGTGCCAGTAGTCCCGGGACAGTAGTATCACCCCTCCACTTT. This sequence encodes CASSPGTVVSPLHF.

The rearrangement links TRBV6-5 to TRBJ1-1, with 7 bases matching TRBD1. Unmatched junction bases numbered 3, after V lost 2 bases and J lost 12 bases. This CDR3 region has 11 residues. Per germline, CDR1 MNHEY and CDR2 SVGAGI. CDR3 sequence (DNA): TGTGCCAGCAGTTACGACAGGGAGACTTTCTTT. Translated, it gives CASSYDRETFF.

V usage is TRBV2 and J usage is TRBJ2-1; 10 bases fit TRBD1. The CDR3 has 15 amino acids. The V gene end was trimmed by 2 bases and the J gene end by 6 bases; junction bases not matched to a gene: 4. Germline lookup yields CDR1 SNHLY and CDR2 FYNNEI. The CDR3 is CASSEPGQGINEQFF. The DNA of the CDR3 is TGTGCCAGCAGTGAACCGGGACAGGGGATCAATGAGCAGTTCTTC. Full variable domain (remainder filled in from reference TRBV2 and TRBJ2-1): EPEVTQTPSHQVTQMGQEVILRCVPISNHLYFYWYRQILGQKVEFLVSFYNNEISEKSEIFDDQFSVERPDGSNFTLKIRSTKLEDSAMYFCASSEPGQGINEQFFGPGTRLTVL.

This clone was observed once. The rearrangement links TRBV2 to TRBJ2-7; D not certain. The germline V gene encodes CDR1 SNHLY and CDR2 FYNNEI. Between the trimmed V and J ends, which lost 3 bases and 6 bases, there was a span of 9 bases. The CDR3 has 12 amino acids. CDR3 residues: CASSEPVPEQYF. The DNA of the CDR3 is TGTGCCAGCAGTGAGCCAGTTCCCGAGCAGTACTTC.

CDR3 protein: CASSEGNRQFF. The CDR3, as DNA: TGTGCCAGCAGCGAGGGGAACAGGCAGTTCTTC. J is TRBJ2-1 and V is TRBV9; D might be TRBD1 (5 bases). Germline CDR1 is SGDLS and CDR2 is YYNGEE. V gave up 3 bases and J gave up 12 bases, with 10 bases separating them. This CDR3 is 11 amino acids long.

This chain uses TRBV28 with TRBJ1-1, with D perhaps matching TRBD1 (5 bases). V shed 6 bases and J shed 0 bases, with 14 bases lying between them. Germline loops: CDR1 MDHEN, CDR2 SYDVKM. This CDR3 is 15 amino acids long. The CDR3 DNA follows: TGTGCCAGCAGCCTAATAGGGGTGATGAACACTGAAGCTTTCTTT. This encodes CASSLIGVMNTEAFF.